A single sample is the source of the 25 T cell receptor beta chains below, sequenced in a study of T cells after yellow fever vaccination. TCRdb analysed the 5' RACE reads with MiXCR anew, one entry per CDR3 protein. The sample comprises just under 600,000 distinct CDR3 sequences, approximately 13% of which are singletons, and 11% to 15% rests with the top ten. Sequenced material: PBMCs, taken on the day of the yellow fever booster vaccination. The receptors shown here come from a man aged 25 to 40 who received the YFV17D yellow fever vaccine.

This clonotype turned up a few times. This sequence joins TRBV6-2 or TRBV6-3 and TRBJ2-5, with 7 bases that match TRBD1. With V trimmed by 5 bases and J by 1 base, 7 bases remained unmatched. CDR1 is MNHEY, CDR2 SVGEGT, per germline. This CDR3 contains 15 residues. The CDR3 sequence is CASSRPTGFQETQYF. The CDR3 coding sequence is TGTGCCAGCAGTCGACCGACAGGGTTCCAAGAGACCCAGTACTTC.

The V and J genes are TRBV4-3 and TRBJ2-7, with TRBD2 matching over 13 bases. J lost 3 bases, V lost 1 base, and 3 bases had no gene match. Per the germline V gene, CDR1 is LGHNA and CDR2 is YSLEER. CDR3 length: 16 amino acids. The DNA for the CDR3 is TGCGCCAGCAGCCAAGGGACTAGCGGGAGTTTCTACGAGCAGTACTTC. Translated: CASSQGTSGSFYEQYF.

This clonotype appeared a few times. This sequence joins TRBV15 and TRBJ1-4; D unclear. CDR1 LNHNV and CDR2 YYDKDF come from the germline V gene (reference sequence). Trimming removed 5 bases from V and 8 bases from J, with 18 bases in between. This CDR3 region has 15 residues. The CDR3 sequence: CATSGRLARFEKLFF. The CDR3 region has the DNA TGTGCCACCAGCGGAAGACTGGCGAGATTCGAAAAACTGTTTTTT.

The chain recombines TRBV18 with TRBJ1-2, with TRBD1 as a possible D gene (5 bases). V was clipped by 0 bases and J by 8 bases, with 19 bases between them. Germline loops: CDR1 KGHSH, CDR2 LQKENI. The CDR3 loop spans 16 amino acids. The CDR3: CASSPPSGTEGLGYTF. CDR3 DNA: TGTGCCAGCTCACCACCATCCGGGACGGAGGGACTCGGCTACACCTTC.

CDR3 sequence: CASSLLRSGGLYEQYF. The CDR3 region has the DNA TGTGCCAGCAGTTTACTTCGGTCGGGGGGTCTCTACGAGCAGTACTTC. The V and J genes are TRBV12-3 or TRBV12-4 and TRBJ2-7; 7 bases are a match to TRBD2. The CDR3 spans 16 residues. V lost 2 bases to trimming and J lost 3 bases; unmatched junction nucleotides: 10.

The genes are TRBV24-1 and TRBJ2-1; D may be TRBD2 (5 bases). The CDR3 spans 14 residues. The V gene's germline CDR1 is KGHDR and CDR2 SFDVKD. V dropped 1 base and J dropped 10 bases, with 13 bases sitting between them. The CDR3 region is CATSDLLGIGEQFF. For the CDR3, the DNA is TGTGCCACCAGTGATTTACTCGGGATTGGCGAGCAGTTCTTC.

This CDR3 is CASSPGLAGLLDTQYF. CDR3 nucleotide sequence: TGTGCCAGCAGCCCAGGACTAGCGGGATTGCTTGATACGCAGTATTTT. The chain joins TRBV7-2 to TRBJ2-3; 12 bases line up with TRBD2. The CDR3 is 16 residues long. V lost 5 bases to trimming and J lost 6 bases; unmatched junction nucleotides: 9. Germline assignment: CDR1 SGHTA and CDR2 FQGNSA.

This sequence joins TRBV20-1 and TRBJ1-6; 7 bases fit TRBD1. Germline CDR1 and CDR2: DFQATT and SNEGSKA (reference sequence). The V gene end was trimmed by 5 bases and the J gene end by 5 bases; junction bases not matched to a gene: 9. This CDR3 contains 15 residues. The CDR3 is CSAADRNFDNSPLHF. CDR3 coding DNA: TGCAGTGCTGCGGACAGGAACTTTGATAATTCACCCCTCCACTTT.

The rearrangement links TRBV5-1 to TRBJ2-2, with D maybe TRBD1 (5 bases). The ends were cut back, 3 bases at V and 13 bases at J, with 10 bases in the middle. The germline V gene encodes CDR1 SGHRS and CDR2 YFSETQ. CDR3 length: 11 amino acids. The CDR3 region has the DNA TGCGCCAGCAGCTACCAGGGTGGGCTGTTTTTT. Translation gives CASSYQGGLFF.

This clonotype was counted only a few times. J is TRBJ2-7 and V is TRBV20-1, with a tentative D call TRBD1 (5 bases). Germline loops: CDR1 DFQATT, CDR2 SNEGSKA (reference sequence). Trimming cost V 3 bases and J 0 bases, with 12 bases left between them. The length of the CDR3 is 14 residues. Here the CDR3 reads CSARAQGLSYEQYF. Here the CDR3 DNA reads TGCAGTGCTAGGGCGCAGGGTCTCTCCTACGAGCAGTACTTC.

As DNA, the CDR3 is TGTGCCAGCAGCCCCTCTAGCGGGATAGATACGCAGTATTTT. It translates to CASSPSSGIDTQYF. This chain uses TRBV7-2 with TRBJ2-3; 9 bases agree with TRBD2. The V segment lost 5 bases and the J segment 5 bases; nucleotides outside the gene matches: 5. This CDR3 spans 14 amino acids. CDR1 and CDR2 from the germline V gene are SGHTA and FQGNSA.

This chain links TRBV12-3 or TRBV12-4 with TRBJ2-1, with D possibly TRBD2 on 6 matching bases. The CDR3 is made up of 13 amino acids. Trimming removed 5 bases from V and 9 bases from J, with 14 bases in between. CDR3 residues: CASSPGTSSEQFF. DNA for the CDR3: TGTGCCAGCAGTCCCGGGACTTCTAGTGAGCAGTTCTTC.

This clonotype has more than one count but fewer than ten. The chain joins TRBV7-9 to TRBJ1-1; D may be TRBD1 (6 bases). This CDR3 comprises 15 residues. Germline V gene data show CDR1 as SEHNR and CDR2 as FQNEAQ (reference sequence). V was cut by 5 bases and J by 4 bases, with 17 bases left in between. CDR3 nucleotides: TGTGCCAGCAGCCCCGTCGGGGGCTGGGGCACTGAAGCTTTCTTT. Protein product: CASSPVGGWGTEAFF.

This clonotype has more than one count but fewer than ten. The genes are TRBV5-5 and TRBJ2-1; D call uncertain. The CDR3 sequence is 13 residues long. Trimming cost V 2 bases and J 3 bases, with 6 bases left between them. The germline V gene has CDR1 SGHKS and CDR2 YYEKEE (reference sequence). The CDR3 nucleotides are TGTGCCAGCAGCTTCTGGGGCTACAATGAGCAGTTCTTC. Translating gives CASSFWGYNEQFF.

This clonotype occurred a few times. CDR3 DNA sequence: TGTGCCAGCAGTTTGGGACGGTCGAACTATGGCTACACCTTC. As protein: CASSLGRSNYGYTF. The chain has TRBV12-3 or TRBV12-4 and TRBJ1-2; D possibly corresponds to TRBD1 (5 bases). The CDR3 sequence is 14 residues long. V lost 3 bases to trimming and J lost 2 bases, with 10 bases between them.

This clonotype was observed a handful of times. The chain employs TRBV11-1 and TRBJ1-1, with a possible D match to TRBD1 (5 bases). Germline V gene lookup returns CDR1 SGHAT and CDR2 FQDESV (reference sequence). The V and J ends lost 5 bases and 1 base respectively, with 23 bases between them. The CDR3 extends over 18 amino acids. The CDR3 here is CASSLNPGTRKGNTEAFF. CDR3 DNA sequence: TGTGCCAGCAGCCTGAACCCCGGGACCCGCAAGGGGAACACTGAAGCTTTCTTT.

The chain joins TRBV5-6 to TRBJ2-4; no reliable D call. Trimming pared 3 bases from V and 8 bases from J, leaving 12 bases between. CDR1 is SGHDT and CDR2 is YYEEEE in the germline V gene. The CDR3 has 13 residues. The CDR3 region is CASSSPGMHIQYF. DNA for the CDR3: TGTGCCAGCAGCTCCCCCGGCATGCACATTCAGTACTTC. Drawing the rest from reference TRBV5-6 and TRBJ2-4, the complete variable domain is DAGVTQSPTHLIKTRGQQVTLRCSPKSGHDTVSWYQQALGQGPQFIFQYYEEEERQRGNFPDRFSGHQFPNYSSELNVNALLLGDSALYLCASSSPGMHIQYFGAGTRLSVL.

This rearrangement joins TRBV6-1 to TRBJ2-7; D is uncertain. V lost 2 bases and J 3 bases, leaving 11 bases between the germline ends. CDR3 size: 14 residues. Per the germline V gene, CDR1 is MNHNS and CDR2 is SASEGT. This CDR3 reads CASSERAPHYEQYF. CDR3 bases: TGTGCCAGCAGTGAAAGGGCCCCGCACTACGAGCAGTACTTC.

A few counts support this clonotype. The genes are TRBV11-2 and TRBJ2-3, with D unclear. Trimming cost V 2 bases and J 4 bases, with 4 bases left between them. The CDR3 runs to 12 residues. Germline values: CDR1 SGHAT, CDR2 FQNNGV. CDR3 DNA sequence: TGTGCCAGCAGCTTATGGTCAGATACGCAGTATTTT. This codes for CASSLWSDTQYF.

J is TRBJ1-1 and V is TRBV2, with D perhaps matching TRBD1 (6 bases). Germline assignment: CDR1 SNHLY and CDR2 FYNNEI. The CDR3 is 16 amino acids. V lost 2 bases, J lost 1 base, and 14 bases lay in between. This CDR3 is CASSEPNRDENTEAFF. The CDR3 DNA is TGTGCCAGCAGTGAACCGAACAGGGATGAGAACACTGAAGCTTTCTTT.

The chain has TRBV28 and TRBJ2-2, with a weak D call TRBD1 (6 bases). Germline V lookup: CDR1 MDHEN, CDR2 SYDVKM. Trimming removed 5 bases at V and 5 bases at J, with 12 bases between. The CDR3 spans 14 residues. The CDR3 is CASSPRTVTGELFF. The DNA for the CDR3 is TGTGCCAGCAGTCCGCGGACAGTTACCGGGGAGCTGTTTTTT.

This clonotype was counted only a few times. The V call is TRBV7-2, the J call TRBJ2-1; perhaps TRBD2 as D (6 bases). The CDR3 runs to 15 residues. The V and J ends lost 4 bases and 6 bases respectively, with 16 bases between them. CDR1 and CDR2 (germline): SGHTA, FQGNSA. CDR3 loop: CASSSTRDSFNEQFF. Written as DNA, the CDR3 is TGTGCCAGCAGCTCCACACGGGACTCGTTCAATGAGCAGTTCTTC.

The CDR3 here is CSASLGTSGARDTQYF. Written as DNA, the CDR3 is TGCAGTGCTAGCTTGGGGACTAGCGGCGCCCGAGATACGCAGTATTTT. J is TRBJ2-3 and V is TRBV20-1, with TRBD2 matching over 11 bases. CDR3 length: 16 amino acids. The ends lost 3 bases at V and 5 bases at J; junction bases unmatched: 10. Germline assignment: CDR1 DFQATT and CDR2 SNEGSKA (reference sequence).

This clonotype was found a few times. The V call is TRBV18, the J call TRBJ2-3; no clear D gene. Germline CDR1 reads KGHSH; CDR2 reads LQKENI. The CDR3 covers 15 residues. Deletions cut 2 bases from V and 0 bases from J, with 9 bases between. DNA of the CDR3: TGTGCCAGCTCACCAAATTACGGTAGCACAGATACGCAGTATTTT. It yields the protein CASSPNYGSTDTQYF.

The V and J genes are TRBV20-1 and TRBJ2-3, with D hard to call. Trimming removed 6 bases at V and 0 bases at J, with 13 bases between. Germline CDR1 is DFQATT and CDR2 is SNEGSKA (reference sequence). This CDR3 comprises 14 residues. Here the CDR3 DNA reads TGCAGTGCCGCGGATAAAACTAGCACAGATACGCAGTATTTT. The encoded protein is CSAADKTSTDTQYF.